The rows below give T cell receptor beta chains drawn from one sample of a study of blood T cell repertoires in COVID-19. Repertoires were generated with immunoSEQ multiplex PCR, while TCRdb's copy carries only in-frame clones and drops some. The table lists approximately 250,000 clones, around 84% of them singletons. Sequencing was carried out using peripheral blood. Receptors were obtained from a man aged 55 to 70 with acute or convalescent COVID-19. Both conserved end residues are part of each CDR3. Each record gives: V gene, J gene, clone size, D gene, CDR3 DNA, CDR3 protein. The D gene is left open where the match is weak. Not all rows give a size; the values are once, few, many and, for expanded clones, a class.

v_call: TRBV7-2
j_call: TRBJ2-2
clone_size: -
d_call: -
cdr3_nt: TGTGCCAGCAGCTTAGTGACTATCAACACCGGGGAGCTGTTTTTT
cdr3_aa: CASSLVTINTGELFF

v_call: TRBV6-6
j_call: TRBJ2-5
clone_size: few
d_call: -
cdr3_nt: TGTGCCAGCAGTCCTGGGACACGGGAGACCCAGTACTTC
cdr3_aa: CASSPGTRETQYF

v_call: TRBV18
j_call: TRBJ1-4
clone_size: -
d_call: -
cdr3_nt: TGTGCCAGCTCACTTGAAGACAGGCGAGGCGAAAAACTGTTTTTT
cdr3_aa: CASSLEDRRGEKLFF

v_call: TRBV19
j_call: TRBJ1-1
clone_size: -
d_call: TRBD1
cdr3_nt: TGTGCCAGTACCCGGGACAGGGGGCGAGGCAGAAACACTGAAGCTTTCTTT
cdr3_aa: CASTRDRGRGRNTEAFF

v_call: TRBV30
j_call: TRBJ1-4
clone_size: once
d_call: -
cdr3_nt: TGTGCCTGGAGTCCCGGGATTGGGAATGAAAAACTGTTTTTT
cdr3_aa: CAWSPGIGNEKLFF

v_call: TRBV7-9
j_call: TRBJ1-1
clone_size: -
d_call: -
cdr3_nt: TGTGCCAGCAGCTTAAGCCAGGGGACTGAAGCTTTCTTT
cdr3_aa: CASSLSQGTEAFF

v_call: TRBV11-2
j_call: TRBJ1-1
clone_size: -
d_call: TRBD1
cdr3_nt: TGTGCCAGCAGCTTTAACGCGAGGGGACAGTTCTTT
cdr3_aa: CASSFNARGQFF

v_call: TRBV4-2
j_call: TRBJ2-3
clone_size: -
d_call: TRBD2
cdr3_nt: TGTGCCAGCAGCCTTAGCGGGGGGGCCATAGGGAATACGCAGTATTTT
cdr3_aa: CASSLSGGAIGNTQYF

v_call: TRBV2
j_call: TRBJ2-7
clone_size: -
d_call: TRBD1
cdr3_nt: TGTGCCAGCAGCGGACAGGGAAGCTCCTACGAGCAGTACTTC
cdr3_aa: CASSGQGSSYEQYF

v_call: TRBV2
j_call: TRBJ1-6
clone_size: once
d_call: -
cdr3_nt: TGTGCCAGCACTGTGGGCGCCCAGAATTCACCCCTCCACTTT
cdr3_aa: CASTVGAQNSPLHF

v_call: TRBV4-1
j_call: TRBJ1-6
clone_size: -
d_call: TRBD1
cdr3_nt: TGCGCCAGCAGCGACACAGGGGGTGGGCGGTCACCCCTCCACTTT
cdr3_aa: CASSDTGGGRSPLHF

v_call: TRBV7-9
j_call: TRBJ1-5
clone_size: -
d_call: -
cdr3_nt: TGTGCCAGCAGCTTAGTTGCAGGGGTCGATCAGCCCCAGCATTTT
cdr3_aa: CASSLVAGVDQPQHF

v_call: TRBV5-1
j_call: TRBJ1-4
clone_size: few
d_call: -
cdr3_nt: TGCGCCAGCAGCTTGGGAGCCAACGAAAAACTGTTTTTT
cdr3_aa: CASSLGANEKLFF

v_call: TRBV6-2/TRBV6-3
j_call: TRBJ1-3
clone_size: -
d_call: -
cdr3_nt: TGTGCCAGCAGTCGGACGGGAGGCTCTGGAAACACCATATATTTT
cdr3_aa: CASSRTGGSGNTIYF

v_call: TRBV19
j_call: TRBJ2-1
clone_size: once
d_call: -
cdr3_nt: TGTGCCAGTAGTATTCCCGGCGGCTCCTACAATGAGCAGTTCTTC
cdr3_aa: CASSIPGGSYNEQFF

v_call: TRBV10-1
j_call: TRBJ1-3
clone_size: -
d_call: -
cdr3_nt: TGCGCCAGCAGTGAGACAATGACTGGAAACACCATATATTTT
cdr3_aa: CASSETMTGNTIYF